This is a list of T cell receptor beta chains from one sample in a study of blood T cell repertoires in COVID-19. Method: immunoSEQ multiplex PCR; TCRdb's copy keeps in-frame clones and lacks some. The repertoire consists of approximately 170,000 clones, with roughly 84% occurring once and the leading ten covering about 8.6%. Sequencing input: PBMCs or T cells enriched from blood (not recorded which). The receptors originated from a woman aged 50 to 60 who had recovered from COVID-19. The CDR3 runs from the conserved cysteine through the conserved F or W. Fields, in order: V gene, clone size, D gene, J gene, CDR3 DNA, CDR3 protein. A D gene is named only where the DNA matches it firmly. The size field is filled for only some rows; it gives once, few, many or a size class.

>TRBV7-9|.|TRBD2|TRBJ2-5
TGTGCCAGCAGGGCTAAGACTCTAGCGGGGGGCGAGACCCAGTACTTC
CASRAKTLAGGETQYF
>TRBV5-1|.|TRBD2|TRBJ2-1
TGCGCCAGCAGCTTGGGTAGCGGGAGGAACAATGAGCAGTTCTTC
CASSLGSGRNNEQFF
>TRBV5-4|.|.|TRBJ1-1
TGTGCCAGCAGCTCGAGGAAGGGGTATGCTTTCTTT
CASSSRKGYAFF
>TRBV29-1|.|TRBD2|TRBJ2-5
TGCAGCGCGGTCCCGGGAGGGGCCCAAGAGACCCAGTACTTC
CSAVPGGAQETQYF
>TRBV6-5|.|.|TRBJ2-1
TGTGCCAGCAGTTACCGGCGGATTAATGAGCAGTTCTTC
CASSYRRINEQFF
>TRBV2|.|TRBD1|TRBJ1-5
TGTGCCAGCACGACAGCGACAGGGAATGGTCAGCCCCAGCATTTT
CASTTATGNGQPQHF
>TRBV7-9|many|.|TRBJ2-5
TGTGCCAGCAGCTTAGGAAGGGCAGGGTACCCTCTAGGGGAGACCCAGTACTTC
CASSLGRAGYPLGETQYF
>TRBV19|once|.|TRBJ2-7
TGTGCCAGTAGTGTCACGGGTAGCTCACCCTACGAGCAGTACTTC
CASSVTGSSPYEQYF
>TRBV9|once|TRBD2|TRBJ2-7
TGTGCCAGCAGCCTGAGTGGCGGGAGTAACGAGCAGTACTTC
CASSLSGGSNEQYF
>TRBV7-3|.|.|TRBJ2-3
TGTGCCAGCAGCTTAAGTATGCAGGGGGGAGATACGCAGTATTTT
CASSLSMQGGDTQYF
>TRBV9|.|TRBD1|TRBJ1-4
TGTGCCAGCAGCGTAGGTTTGGGTGGTGGACAGGGGGCTGAAAAACTGTTTTTT
CASSVGLGGGQGAEKLFF
>TRBV7-2|.|.|TRBJ2-3
TGTGCCAGCAGCTTAGGCGGGGCAGATACGCAGTATTTT
CASSLGGADTQYF
>TRBV7-2|.|TRBD1|TRBJ1-6
TGTGCCAGCAGCCTCGGGACAGCGCAAACACCCCTCCACTTT
CASSLGTAQTPLHF
>TRBV18|.|TRBD1|TRBJ1-2
TGTGCCAGCTCACCAAGAGAGGGCAGGGGGGCCCGTGGCTATGGCTACACCTTC
CASSPREGRGARGYGYTF
>TRBV9|.|TRBD1|TRBJ2-7
TGTGCCAGCAGCCTAGGACAGGGGGCAGGGGAGCAGTACTTC
CASSLGQGAGEQYF
>TRBV19|.|.|TRBJ1-6
TGTGCCAGTAGTATCAACAGGGAGCGGTCACCCCTCCACTTT
CASSINRERSPLHF